One sample yielded the 3 T cell receptor beta chains listed below, sequenced in a study of blood T cell repertoires in COVID-19. TCRdb's copy holds only in-frame clones and misses some; the assay was immunoSEQ multiplex PCR. The sample records fewer than 500,000 clones, 70% to 90% being singletons. Sequences were obtained from peripheral blood. The receptors stem from a man aged 18 to 29 with COVID-19, enrolled during active disease.

The rearrangement links TRBV9 to TRBJ2-7, with 8 bases fitting TRBD1. Germline V CDR1 and CDR2: SGDLS, YYNGEE. CDR3 length: 15 amino acids. V was pared by 0 bases and J by 2 bases, with 4 bases of the junction left unmatched. As DNA, the CDR3 is TGTGCCAGCAGCGTAGCCGGACAGGGACCCTACGAGCAGTACTTC. This codes for CASSVAGQGPYEQYF.

This chain uses TRBV2 with TRBJ1-1, with a possible D match to TRBD1 (6 bases). The CDR3 runs 14 residues. Germline V gene data show CDR1 as SNHLY and CDR2 as FYNNEI. The V end was cut by 5 bases, the J end by 1 base, with 11 bases between. CDR3 in DNA: TGTGCCAGCAGTACTGGGACATCGAACACTGAAGCTTTCTTT. It yields the protein CASSTGTSNTEAFF.

The rearrangement joins TRBV6-5 to TRBJ2-7, with 10 bases identical to TRBD1. Per the germline V gene, CDR1 is MNHEY and CDR2 is SVGAGI. This CDR3 region has 14 residues. J gave up 5 bases and V 6 bases, and 7 bases lay outside the gene matches. CDR3 in DNA: TGTGCCAGCAGATCGGACAGGGGGGTGGACGAGCAGTACTTC. Residues: CASRSDRGVDEQYF.